This T cell receptor beta chain was retrieved from a study of early T cells in non-severe SARS-CoV-2 infection. Study context: The authors sequenced bulk RNA from unsorted whole blood, leaving chains unpaired.

This clonotype has at least ten counts. Its antigen is not identified. General observations from the study: VDJdb matching skewed toward anti-spike CD8 responses, missing private and CD4 specificities.

Each single cDNA molecule received a unique molecular identifier. One entry per CDR3 protein results from TCRdb running MiXCR on the 5' RACE reads. The repertoire holds approximately 29,000 distinct CDR3 sequences, with around 6.6% as singletons. The V end lost 2 bases, the J end lost 10 bases, and 15 bases lay between the germline ends. The CDR3 consists of 14 residues. Germline V gene lookup returns CDR1 MDHEN and CDR2 SYDVKM. The sequencing input was whole blood. The V and J genes are TRBV28 and TRBJ1-5, with D possibly TRBD1 on 5 matching bases. The TCR originated in an adult who was a healthcare worker with PCR-confirmed SARS-CoV-2 infection or an uninfected control (not recorded which). CDR3 region: CASSLEDNSSPQHF. CDR3 coding DNA: TGTGCCAGCAGTTTAGAGGACAACTCCTCTCCCCAGCATTTT.